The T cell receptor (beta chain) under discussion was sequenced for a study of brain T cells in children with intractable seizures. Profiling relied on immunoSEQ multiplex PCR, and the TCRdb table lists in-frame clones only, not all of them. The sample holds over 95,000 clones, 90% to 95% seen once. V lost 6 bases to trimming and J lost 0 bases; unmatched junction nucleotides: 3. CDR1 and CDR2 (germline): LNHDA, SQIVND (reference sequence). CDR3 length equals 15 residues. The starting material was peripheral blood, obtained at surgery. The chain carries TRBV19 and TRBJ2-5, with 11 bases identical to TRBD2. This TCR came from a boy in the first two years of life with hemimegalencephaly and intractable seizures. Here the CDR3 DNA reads TGTGCCAGTAGGTTAGCGGGAGGGAACCAAGAGACCCAGTACTTC. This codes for CASRLAGGNQETQYF.